This T cell receptor (beta chain) comes out of a study of shared clonotypes between healthy human individuals. Germline-derived CDR1 and CDR2 are SGHVS and FQNEAQ. V lost 6 bases and J lost 2; bases outside the gene matches: 13. There are 17 residues in the CDR3. TCRdb keeps only in-frame clones here, not all; method: immunoSEQ multiplex PCR. The data contain over a million clones, 78% of them singletons. The sequencing sample was made of memory CD4+ T cells from PBMCs. Subset here: CD45RA-negative fraction. This clonotype was sampled from a young man in good health. Some clones in this sample may be carry-over from other donors' samples. This chain connects TRBV7-8 to TRBJ2-7, with TRBD1 identical over 10 bases. CDR3 in amino acids: CASRGIDGTGAPYEQYF. The DNA of the CDR3 is TGTGCCAGCAGGGGCATAGACGGGACAGGGGCCCCCTACGAGCAGTACTTC.